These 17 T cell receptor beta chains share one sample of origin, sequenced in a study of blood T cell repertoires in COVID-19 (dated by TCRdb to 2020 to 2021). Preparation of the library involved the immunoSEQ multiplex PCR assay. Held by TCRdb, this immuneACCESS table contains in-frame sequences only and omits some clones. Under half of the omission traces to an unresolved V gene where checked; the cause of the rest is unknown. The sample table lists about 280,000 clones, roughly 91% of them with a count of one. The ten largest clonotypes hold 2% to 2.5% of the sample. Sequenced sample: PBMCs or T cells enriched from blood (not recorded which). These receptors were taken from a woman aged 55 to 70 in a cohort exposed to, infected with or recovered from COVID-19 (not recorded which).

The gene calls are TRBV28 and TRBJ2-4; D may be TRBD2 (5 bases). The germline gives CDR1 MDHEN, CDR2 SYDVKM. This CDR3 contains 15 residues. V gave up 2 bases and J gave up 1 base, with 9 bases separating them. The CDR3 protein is CASSLPGFAKNIQYF. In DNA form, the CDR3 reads TGTGCCAGCAGTTTACCGGGGTTCGCCAAAAACATTCAGTACTTC.

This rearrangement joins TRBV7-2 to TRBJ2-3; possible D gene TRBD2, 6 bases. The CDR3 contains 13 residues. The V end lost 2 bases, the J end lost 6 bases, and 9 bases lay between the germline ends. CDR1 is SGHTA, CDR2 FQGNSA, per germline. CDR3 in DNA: TGTGCCAGCAGCTTACGGGAGCGGGATACGCAGTATTTT. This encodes CASSLRERDTQYF.

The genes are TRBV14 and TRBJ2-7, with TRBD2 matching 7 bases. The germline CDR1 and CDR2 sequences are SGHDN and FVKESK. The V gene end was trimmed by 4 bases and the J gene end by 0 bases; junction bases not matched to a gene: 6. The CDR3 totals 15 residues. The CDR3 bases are TGTGCCAGCAGCCTTGGAGCGGGATCCTCCTACGAGCAGTACTTC. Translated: CASSLGAGSSYEQYF.

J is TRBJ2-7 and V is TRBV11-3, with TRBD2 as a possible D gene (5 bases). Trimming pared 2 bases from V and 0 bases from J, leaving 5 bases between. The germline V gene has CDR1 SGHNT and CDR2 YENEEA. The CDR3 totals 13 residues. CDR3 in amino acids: CASSLRGSYEQYF. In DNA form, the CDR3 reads TGTGCCAGCAGCTTACGGGGCTCCTACGAGCAGTACTTC.

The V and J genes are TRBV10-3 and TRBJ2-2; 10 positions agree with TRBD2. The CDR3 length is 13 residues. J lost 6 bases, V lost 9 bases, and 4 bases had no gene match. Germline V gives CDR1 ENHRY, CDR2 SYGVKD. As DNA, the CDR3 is TGTGCCATAACCGGGACTAGCGCCGGGGAGCTGTTTTTT. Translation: CAITGTSAGELFF.

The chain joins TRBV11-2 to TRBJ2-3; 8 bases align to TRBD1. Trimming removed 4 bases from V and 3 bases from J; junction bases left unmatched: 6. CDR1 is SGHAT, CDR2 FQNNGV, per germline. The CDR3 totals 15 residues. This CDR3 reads CASSSTGGGTDTQYF. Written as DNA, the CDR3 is TGTGCCAGCAGCTCCACAGGGGGTGGAACAGATACGCAGTATTTT.

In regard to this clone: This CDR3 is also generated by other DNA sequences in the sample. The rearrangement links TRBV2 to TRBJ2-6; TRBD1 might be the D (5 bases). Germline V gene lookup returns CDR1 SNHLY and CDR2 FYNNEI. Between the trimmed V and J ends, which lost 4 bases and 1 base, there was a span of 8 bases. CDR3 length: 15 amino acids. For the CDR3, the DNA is TGTGCCAGCAGTGGGGGCAGTTCTGGGGCCAACGTCCTGACTTTC. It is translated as CASSGGSSGANVLTF.

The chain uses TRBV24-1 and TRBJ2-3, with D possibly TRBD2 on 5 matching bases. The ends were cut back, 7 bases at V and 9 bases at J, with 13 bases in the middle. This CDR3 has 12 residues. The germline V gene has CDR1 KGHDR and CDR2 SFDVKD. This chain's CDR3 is CATSSGTLTQYF. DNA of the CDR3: TGTGCCACCAGCTCGGGAACCCTAACGCAGTATTTT.

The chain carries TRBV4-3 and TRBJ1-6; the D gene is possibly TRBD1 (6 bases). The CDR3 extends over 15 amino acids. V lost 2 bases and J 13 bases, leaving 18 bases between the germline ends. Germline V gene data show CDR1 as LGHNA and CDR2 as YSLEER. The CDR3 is CASSQLRGGWGPLHF. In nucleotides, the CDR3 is TGCGCCAGCAGCCAACTACGCGGGGGCTGGGGGCCCCTCCACTTT.

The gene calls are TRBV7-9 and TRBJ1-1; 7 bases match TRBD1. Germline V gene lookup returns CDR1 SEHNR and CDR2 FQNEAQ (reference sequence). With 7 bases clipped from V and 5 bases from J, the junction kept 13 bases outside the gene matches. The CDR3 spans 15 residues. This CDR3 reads CASTPPGQRGTEAFF. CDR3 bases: TGTGCCAGCACCCCCCCGGGACAGAGGGGTACTGAAGCTTTCTTT. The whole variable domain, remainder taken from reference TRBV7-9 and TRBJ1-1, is DTGVSQNPRHKITKRGQNVTFRCDPISEHNRLYWYRQTLGQGPEFLTYFQNEAQLEKSRLLSDRFSAERPKGSFSTLEIQRTEQGDSAMYLCASTPPGQRGTEAFFGQGTRLTVV.

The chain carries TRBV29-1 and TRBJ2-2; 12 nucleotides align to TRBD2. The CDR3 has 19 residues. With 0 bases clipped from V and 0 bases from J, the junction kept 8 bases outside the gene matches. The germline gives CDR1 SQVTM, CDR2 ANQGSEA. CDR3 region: CSVEDGDGLAGSNTGELFF. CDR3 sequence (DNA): TGCAGCGTTGAAGATGGGGACGGACTAGCGGGATCGAACACCGGGGAGCTGTTTTTT.

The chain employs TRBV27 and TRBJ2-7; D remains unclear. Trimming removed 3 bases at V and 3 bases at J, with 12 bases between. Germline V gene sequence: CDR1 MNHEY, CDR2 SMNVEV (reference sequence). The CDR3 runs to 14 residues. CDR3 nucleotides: TGTGCCAGCAGTTTTCAGGCCGGAAACTACGAGCAGTACTTC. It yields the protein CASSFQAGNYEQYF.

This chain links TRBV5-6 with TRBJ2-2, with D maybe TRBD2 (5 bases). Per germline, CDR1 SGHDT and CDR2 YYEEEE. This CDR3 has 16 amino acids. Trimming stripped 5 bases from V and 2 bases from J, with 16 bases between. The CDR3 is CASSPEAGRNTGELFF. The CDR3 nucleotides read TGTGCCAGCAGTCCGGAGGCGGGCCGTAACACCGGGGAGCTGTTTTTT.

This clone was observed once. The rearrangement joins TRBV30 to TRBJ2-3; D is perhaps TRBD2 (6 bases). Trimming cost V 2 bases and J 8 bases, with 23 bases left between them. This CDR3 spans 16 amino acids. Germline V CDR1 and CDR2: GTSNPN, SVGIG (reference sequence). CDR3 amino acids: CAWSTLGTQLPGTQYF. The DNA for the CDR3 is TGTGCCTGGAGTACCCTCGGGACTCAACTCCCGGGTACGCAGTATTTT.

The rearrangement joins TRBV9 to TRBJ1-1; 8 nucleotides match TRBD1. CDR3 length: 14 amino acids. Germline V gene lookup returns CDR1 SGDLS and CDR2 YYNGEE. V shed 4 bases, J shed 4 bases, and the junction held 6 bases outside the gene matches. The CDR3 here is CASSPLTGGTEAFF. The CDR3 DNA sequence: TGTGCCAGCAGCCCCTTAACAGGGGGCACTGAAGCTTTCTTT.

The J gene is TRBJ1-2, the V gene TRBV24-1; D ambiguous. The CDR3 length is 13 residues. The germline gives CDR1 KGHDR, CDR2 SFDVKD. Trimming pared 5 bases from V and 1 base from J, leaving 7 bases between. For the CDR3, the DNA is TGTGCCACCAGTGGGGAGTATAACTATGGCTACACCTTC. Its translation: CATSGEYNYGYTF.

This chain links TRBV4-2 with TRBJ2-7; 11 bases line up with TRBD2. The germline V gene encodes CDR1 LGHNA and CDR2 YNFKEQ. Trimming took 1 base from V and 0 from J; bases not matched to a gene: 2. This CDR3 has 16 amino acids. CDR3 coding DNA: TGTGCCAGCAGCCAAGGGGGACTAGCGGACTCCTACGAGCAGTACTTC. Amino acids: CASSQGGLADSYEQYF.